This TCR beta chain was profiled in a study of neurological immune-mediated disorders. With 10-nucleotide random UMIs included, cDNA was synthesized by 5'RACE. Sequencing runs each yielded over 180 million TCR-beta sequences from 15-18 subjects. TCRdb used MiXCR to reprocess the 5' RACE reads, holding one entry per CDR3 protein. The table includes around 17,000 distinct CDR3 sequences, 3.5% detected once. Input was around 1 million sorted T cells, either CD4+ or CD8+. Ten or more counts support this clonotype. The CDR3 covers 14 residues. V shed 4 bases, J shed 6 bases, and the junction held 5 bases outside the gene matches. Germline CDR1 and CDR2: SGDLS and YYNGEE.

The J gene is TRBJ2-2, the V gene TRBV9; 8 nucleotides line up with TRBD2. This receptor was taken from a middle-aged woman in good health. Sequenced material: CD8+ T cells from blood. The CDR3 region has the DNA TGTGCCAGCAGCCTCGGGGGGGCCCCCGGGGAGCTGTTTTTT. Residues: CASSLGGAPGELFF.